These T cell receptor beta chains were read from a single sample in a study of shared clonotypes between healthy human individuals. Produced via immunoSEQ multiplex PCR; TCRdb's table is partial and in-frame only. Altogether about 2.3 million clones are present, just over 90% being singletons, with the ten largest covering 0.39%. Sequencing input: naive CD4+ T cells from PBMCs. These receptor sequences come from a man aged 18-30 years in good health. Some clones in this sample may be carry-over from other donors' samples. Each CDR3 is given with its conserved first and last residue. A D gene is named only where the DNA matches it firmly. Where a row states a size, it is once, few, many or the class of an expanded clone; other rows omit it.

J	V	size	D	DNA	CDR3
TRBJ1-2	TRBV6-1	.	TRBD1	TGTGCCAGCAGTGAACCCGGACAGGCTCAAGGGGGCTACACCTTC	CASSEPGQAQGGYTF
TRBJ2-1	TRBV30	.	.	TGTGCCTGGAGCCCCACAGGTACTGAGCAGTTCTTC	CAWSPTGTEQFF
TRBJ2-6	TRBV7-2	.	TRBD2	TGTGCCAGCAGCTCCGGGGGGGGAGCTGGGGCCAACGTCCTGACTTTC	CASSSGGGAGANVLTF
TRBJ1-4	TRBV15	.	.	TGTGCCACCAGCGGCCGACAGGCAACTAATGAAAAACTGTTTTTT	CATSGRQATNEKLFF
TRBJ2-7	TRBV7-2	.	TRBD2	TGTGCCAGCAGCTCAAGACTAGCGGGAGGGTCCGAGCAGTACTTC	CASSSRLAGGSEQYF
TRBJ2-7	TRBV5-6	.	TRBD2	TGTGCCAGCAGCGGGTCACCGGGACTAGCGGCCTACGAGCAGTACTTC	CASSGSPGLAAYEQYF
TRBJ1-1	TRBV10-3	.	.	TGTGCCATCAGTGCCCATGAAACCCGGAACACTGAAGCTTTCTTT	CAISAHETRNTEAFF
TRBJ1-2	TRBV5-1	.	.	TGCGCCAGCAGCTTAGCGCCTCACGGGACGCCGAACTATGGCTACACCTTC	CASSLAPHGTPNYGYTF
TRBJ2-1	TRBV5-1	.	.	TGCGCCAGCAGCCTACGGGACGGGTCCTACAATGAGCAGTTCTTC	CASSLRDGSYNEQFF
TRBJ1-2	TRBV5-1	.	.	TGCGCCAGCGACTCGGGGGTAGGCTACACCTTC	CASDSGVGYTF
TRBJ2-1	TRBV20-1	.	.	TGCAGTGCCCCTGCGGGGACCGGATGGTTCTTC	CSAPAGTGWFF
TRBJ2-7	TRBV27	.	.	TGTGCCAGCAGGGCCCTTGGGCTTAGCTCCTACGAGCAGTACTTC	CASRALGLSSYEQYF
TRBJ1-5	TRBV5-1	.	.	TGCGCCAGCAGCCGGGACGGTGCGTCGAATCAGCCCCAGCATTTT	CASSRDGASNQPQHF
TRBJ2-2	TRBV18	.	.	TGTGCCAGCTCACAAGCCGGGCCCAGGGCGGCCGGGGAGCTGTTTTTT	CASSQAGPRAAGELFF
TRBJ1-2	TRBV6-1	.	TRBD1	TGTGCCAGCAGTGGTCGGACAGGGGCTCACTATGGCTACACCTTC	CASSGRTGAHYGYTF
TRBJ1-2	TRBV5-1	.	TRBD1	TGCGCCAGCAGCTTGGACGACAGGGGTTCCTATGGCTACACCTTC	CASSLDDRGSYGYTF
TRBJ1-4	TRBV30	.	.	TGTGCCTGGGGCCCTTCGATTGAAAAACTGTTTTTT	CAWGPSIEKLFF
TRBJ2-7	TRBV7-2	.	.	TGTGCCAGCAGCTTAGTTCAGGGGAGTTCCTACGAGCAGTACTTC	CASSLVQGSSYEQYF
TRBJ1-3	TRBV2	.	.	TGTGCCAGCGGAAGGGGACGTAGAGGAAACACCATATATTTT	CASGRGRRGNTIYF
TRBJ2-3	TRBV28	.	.	TGTGCCAGCAGTGGGCAGGGCACAGATACGCAGTATTTT	CASSGQGTDTQYF
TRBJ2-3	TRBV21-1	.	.	TGTGCCAGCAGCAACACCCCTAGCGGGAGGCTCCCCTTCCCAGATACGCAGTATTTT	CASSNTPSGRLPFPDTQYF
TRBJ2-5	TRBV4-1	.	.	TGCGCCAGCAGCCAGGCGCTAGCGGAGACCCAGTACTTC	CASSQALAETQYF
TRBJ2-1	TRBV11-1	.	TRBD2	TGTGCCAGCAGCTTAGGAGCGGGAGGGCCAAATGAGCAGTTCTTC	CASSLGAGGPNEQFF
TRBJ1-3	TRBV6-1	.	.	TGTGCCAGCAGTGAAAGAAGTGTGGGGGTGTCTGGAAACACCATATATTTT	CASSERSVGVSGNTIYF
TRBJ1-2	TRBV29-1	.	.	TGCAGCGTCAGTGCCGGGACAACCATCTTGCGCGATATAGGAGGCTACACCTTC	CSVSAGTTILRDIGGYTF
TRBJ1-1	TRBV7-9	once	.	TGTGCCAGCAGCAAGAGGGGAGACATGAACACTGAAGCTTTCTTT	CASSKRGDMNTEAFF
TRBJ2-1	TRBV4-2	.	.	TGTGCCAGCAGCCAAGCGACCGGGTTCTCCTACAATGAGCAGTTCTTC	CASSQATGFSYNEQFF